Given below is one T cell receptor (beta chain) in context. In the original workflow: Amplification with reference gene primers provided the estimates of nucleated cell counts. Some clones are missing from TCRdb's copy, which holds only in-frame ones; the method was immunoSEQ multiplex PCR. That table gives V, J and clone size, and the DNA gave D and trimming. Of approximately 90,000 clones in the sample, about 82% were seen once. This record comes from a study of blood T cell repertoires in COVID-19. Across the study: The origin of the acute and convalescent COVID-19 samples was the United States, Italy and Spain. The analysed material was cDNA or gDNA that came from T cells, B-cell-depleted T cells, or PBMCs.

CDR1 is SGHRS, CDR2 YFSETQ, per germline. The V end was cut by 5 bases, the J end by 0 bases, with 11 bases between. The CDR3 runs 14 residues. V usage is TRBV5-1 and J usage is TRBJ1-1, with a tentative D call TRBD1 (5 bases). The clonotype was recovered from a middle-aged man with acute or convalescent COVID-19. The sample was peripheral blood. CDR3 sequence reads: CASRAGRMNTEAFF. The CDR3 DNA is TGCGCCAGCAGGGCGGGACGGATGAACACTGAAGCTTTCTTT.